The subject of this entry is one T cell receptor beta chain. This specimen comes from a study of cytomegalovirus exposure and HLA in healthy donors. Measured with immunoSEQ multiplex PCR; TCRdb has only the in-frame clones, and not every one. This sample yields about 180,000 clones, of which about 85% are seen a single time; roughly 15% belongs to the top ten. Germline V gene sequence: CDR1 MDHEN, CDR2 SYDVKM. CDR3 size: 13 residues. Trimming cost V 6 bases and J 5 bases, with 10 bases left between them. The receptor was derived from a man aged 18 to 29 in good health and CMV-seropositive. The sample was PBMCs. V gene TRBV28 combines with J gene TRBJ1-4; D uncertain. This CDR3 is CASSPNRNEKLFF. DNA for the CDR3: TGTGCCAGCAGCCCGAACAGAAATGAAAAACTGTTTTTT.